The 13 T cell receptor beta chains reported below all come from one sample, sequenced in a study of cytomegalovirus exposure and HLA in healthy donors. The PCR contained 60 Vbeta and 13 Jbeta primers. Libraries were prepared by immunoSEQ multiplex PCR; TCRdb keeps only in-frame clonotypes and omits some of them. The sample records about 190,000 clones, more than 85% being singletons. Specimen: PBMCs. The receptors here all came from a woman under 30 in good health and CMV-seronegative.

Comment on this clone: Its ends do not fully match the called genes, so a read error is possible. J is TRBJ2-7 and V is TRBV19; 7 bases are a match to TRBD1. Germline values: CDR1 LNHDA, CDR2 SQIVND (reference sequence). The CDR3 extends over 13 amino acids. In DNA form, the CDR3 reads TGTGCCAGTAGTCTATCCTACCCGGGACAGCCTAACTTC. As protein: CASSLSYPGQPNF.

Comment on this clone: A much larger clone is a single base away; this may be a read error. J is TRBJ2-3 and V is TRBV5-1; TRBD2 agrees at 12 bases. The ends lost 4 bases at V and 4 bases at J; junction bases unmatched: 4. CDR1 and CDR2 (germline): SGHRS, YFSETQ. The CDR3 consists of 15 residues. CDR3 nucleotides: TGCGCCAGCAGCGCGACTAGCGGGGGATCAGATACGCAGTATTTT. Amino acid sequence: CASSATSGGSDTQYF.

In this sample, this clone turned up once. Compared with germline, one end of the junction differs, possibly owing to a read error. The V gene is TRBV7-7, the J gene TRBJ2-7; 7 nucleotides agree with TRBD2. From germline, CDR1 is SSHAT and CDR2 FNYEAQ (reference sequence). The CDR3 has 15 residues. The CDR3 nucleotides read TGTGCTAGCAGCCGCGGGGGTGGCCTCTCCTACGAGCAGTACTTC. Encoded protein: CASSRGGGLSYEQYF.

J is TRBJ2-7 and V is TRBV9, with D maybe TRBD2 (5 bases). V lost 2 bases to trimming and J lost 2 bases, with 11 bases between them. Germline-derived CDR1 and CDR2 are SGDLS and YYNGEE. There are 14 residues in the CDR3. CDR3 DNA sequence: TGTGCCAGCAGCGTCGGACTGGGAGCCTACGAGCAGTACTTC. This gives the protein CASSVGLGAYEQYF.

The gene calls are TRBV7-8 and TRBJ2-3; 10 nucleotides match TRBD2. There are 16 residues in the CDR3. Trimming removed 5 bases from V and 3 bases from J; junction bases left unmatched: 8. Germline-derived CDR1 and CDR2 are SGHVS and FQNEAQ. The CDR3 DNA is TGTGCCAGCAGCCCAATCAGCGGGGGGGCAACAGATACGCAGTATTTT. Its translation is CASSPISGGATDTQYF.

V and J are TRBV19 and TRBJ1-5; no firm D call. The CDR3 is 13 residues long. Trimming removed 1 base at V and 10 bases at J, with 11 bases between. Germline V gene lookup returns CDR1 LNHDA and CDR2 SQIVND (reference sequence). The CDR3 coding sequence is TGTGCCAGTAGTATAGGGTGGGAGGGACCCCAGCATTTT. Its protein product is CASSIGWEGPQHF.

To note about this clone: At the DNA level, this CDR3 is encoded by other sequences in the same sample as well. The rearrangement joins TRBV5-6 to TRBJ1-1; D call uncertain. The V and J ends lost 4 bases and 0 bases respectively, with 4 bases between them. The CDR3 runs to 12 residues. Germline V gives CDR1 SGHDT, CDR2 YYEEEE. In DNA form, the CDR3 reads TGTGCCAGCAGCCTATTGAACACTGAAGCTTTCTTT. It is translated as CASSLLNTEAFF.

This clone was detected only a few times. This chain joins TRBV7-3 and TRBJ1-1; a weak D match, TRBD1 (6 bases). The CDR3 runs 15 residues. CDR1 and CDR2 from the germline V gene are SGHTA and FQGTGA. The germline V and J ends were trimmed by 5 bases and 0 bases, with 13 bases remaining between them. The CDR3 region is CASSPGDRLNTEAFF. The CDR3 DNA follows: TGTGCCAGCAGCCCAGGCGACAGGTTGAACACTGAAGCTTTCTTT.

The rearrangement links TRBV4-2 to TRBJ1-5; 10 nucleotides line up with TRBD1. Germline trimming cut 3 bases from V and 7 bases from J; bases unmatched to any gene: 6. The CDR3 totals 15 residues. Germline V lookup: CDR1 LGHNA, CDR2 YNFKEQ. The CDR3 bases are TGTGCCAGCAGCCACTCAGGGACAGGGGACCAGCCCCAGCATTTT. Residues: CASSHSGTGDQPQHF.

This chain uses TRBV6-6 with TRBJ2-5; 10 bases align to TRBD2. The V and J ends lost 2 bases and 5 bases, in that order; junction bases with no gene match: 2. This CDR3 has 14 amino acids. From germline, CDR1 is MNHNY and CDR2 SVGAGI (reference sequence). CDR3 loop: CASSYGTSEETQYF. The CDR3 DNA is TGTGCCAGCAGTTACGGGACTAGCGAGGAGACCCAGTACTTC.

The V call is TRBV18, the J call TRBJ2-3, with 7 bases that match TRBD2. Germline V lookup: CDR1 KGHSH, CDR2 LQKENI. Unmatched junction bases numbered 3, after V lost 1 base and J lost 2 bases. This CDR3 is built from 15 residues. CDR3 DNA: TGTGCCAGCTCACCACTGAGCGGGGCCACAGATACGCAGTATTTT. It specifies CASSPLSGATDTQYF.

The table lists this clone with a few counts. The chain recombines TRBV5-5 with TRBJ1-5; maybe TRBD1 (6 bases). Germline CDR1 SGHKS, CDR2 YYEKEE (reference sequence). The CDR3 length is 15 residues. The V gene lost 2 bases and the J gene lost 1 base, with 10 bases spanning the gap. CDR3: CASSFGGGSNQPQHF. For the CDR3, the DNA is TGTGCCAGCAGCTTTGGGGGCGGGAGCAATCAGCCCCAGCATTTT.

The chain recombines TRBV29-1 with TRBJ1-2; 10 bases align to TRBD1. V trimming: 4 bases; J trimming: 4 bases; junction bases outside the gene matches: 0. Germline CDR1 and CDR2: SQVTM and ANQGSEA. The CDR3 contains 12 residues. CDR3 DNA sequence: TGCAGCGTTGGACAGGGGGCCTATGGCTACACCTTC. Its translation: CSVGQGAYGYTF.